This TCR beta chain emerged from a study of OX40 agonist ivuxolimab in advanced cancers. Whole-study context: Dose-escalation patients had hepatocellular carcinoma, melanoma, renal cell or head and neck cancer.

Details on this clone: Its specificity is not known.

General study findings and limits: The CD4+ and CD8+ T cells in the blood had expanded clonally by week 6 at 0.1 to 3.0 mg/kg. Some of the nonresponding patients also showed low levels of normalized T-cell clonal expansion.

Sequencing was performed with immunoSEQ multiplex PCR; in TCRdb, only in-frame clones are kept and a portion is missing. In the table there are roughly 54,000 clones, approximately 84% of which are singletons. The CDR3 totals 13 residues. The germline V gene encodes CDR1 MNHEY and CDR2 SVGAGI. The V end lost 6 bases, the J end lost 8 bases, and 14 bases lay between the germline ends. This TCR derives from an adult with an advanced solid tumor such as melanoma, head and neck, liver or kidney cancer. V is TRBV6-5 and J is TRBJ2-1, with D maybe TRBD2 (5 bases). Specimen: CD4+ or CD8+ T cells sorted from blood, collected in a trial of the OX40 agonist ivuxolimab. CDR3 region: CASRKAEVYEQFF. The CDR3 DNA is TGTGCCAGCAGGAAAGCGGAGGTCTATGAGCAGTTCTTC.